Listed below are T cell receptor beta chains from one sample, sequenced in a study of human T cells and chemical hapten exposure. TCRdb itself ran the RACE reads through MiXCR, one entry per CDR3 protein. The table lists 180,000 or so distinct CDR3 sequences, around 13% of them singletons. Material: whole blood, obtained in connection with sensitization to the hapten diphenylcyclopropenone (DPC). These receptors were taken from a woman aged 25 to 45 with alopecia areata. Some clones in this sample may be carry-over from other donors' samples. Each CDR3 is given with its conserved first and last residue. The order of the fields is CDR3 DNA, CDR3 protein, D gene, CDR3 length, V gene, J gene, clone size. The D gene is left open where the match is weak. Not every row has a clone size; where given, it reads once, few, many or a size class.

DNA: TGTGCCAGCAGATTTGAAAGTACCTACGAGCAGTACTTC
CDR3: CASRFESTYEQYF
D: .
length: 13
V: TRBV28
J: TRBJ2-7
size: few

DNA: TGCGCCAGCTCAGGGGGCCTTAGCGGGAGGGCCGAGGTTGAGCAGTACTTC
CDR3: CASSGGLSGRAEVEQYF
D: TRBD2
length: 17
V: TRBV5-1
J: TRBJ2-7
size: .

DNA: TGTGCCAGCAGCTTAAGCCCGATAGCGGGAAGGGGAGAGACCCAGTACTTC
CDR3: CASSLSPIAGRGETQYF
D: TRBD2
length: 17
V: TRBV7-8
J: TRBJ2-5
size: .

DNA: TGTGCCAGCAGCGGGGGGGCCTACGAGCAGTACTTC
CDR3: CASSGGAYEQYF
D: TRBD2
length: 12
V: TRBV11-1
J: TRBJ2-7
size: many

DNA: TGTGCCAGCGCGGAGGAGCGGTACCAAGAGACCCAGTACTTC
CDR3: CASAEERYQETQYF
D: .
length: 14
V: TRBV7-6
J: TRBJ2-5
size: many

DNA: TGTGCCAGCTCTTGGGACAGGGCGAACACTGAAGCTTTCTTT
CDR3: CASSWDRANTEAFF
D: TRBD1
length: 14
V: TRBV18
J: TRBJ1-1
size: few

DNA: TGCAGTGCTAGTAACCCGGGACGGGAGCTGTTTTTT
CDR3: CSASNPGRELFF
D: .
length: 12
V: TRBV20-1
J: TRBJ2-2
size: .

DNA: TGTGCCAGCAGCTTAGGCGGGACGACGGCCATGATGGAGGCTTTCTTT
CDR3: CASSLGGTTAMMEAFF
D: .
length: 16
V: TRBV7-9
J: TRBJ1-1
size: many

DNA: TGTGCCAGCAGTTTGGGTGCAGGTTCTACAGATACGCAGTATTTT
CDR3: CASSLGAGSTDTQYF
D: .
length: 15
V: TRBV27
J: TRBJ2-3
size: few

DNA: TGTGCCAGCAGTTCCCAGACCGTCTTAGCGGGTAGCACAGATACGCAGTATTTT
CDR3: CASSSQTVLAGSTDTQYF
D: TRBD2
length: 18
V: TRBV27
J: TRBJ2-3
size: few

DNA: TGTGCCAGCAGCCAAGGCGTCGTCGCCGGGGAGCTGTTTTTT
CDR3: CASSQGVVAGELFF
D: .
length: 14
V: TRBV3-1
J: TRBJ2-2
size: few

DNA: TGTGCCAGCCCCCGCACTAGCGGGAGCTCTTACAATGAGCAGTTCTTC
CDR3: CASPRTSGSSYNEQFF
D: TRBD2
length: 16
V: TRBV6-4
J: TRBJ2-1
size: many

DNA: TGCAGCGGAGGCTCGGGGGCGAATGAGCAGTTCTTC
CDR3: CSGGSGANEQFF
D: .
length: 12
V: TRBV29-1
J: TRBJ2-1
size: few

DNA: TGCAGCGTTGAATCCAGCTACAATGAGCAGTTCTTC
CDR3: CSVESSYNEQFF
D: .
length: 12
V: TRBV29-1
J: TRBJ2-1
size: .

DNA: TGTGCCAGCAGTACACTAGCGGGGGGGCCGAGGGATACGCAGTATTTT
CDR3: CASSTLAGGPRDTQYF
D: TRBD2
length: 16
V: TRBV28
J: TRBJ2-3
size: few

DNA: TGTGCCAGCAGCTCCTCCCAGGGTTACGAGCAGTACTTC
CDR3: CASSSSQGYEQYF
D: .
length: 13
V: TRBV7-2
J: TRBJ2-7
size: .

DNA: TGTGCCAGCTCACCATTGGCAGGGGGTGAGACTAACTATGGCTACACCTTC
CDR3: CASSPLAGGETNYGYTF
D: TRBD1
length: 17
V: TRBV18
J: TRBJ1-2
size: few

DNA: TGTGCCTGCAGCTTTTTGCAAGGGAGCTTCAACAATGAGCAGTTCTTC
CDR3: CACSFLQGSFNNEQFF
D: .
length: 16
V: TRBV7-9
J: TRBJ2-1
size: .

DNA: TGCAGCGTTATTTCCTTCTTGAATGAGCAGTTCTTC
CDR3: CSVISFLNEQFF
D: .
length: 12
V: TRBV29-1
J: TRBJ2-1
size: .

DNA: TGTGCCAGCAGCCAAGGTACTGCTGGGGAGCAGTACTTC
CDR3: CASSQGTAGEQYF
D: .
length: 13
V: TRBV3-1
J: TRBJ2-7
size: few

DNA: TGCGCCAGCAGCTCAGGGGTGGGGGAGCAGTACTTC
CDR3: CASSSGVGEQYF
D: .
length: 12
V: TRBV5-1
J: TRBJ2-7
size: few

DNA: TGTGCCAGCAGTTTCCCCTATTCACCCCTCCACTTT
CDR3: CASSFPYSPLHF
D: .
length: 12
V: TRBV28
J: TRBJ1-6
size: .

DNA: TGTGCCAGCAGTCGCAGGCCATCATTTAGCTCTGGGGCCAACGTCCTGACTTTC
CDR3: CASSRRPSFSSGANVLTF
D: .
length: 18
V: TRBV27
J: TRBJ2-6
size: .

DNA: TGCGCCAGCAGCCAACCGGGGGTTGGGGCCAACGTCCTGACTTTC
CDR3: CASSQPGVGANVLTF
D: .
length: 15
V: TRBV4-3
J: TRBJ2-6
size: many

DNA: TGCAGTGGATGGGACAGGTTTACCTACGAGCAGTACTTC
CDR3: CSGWDRFTYEQYF
D: TRBD1
length: 13
V: TRBV20-1
J: TRBJ2-7
size: .

DNA: TGCAGTGCTAGAGTCCTTAGCGGGGGTAGCACAGATACGCAGTATTTT
CDR3: CSARVLSGGSTDTQYF
D: TRBD2
length: 16
V: TRBV20-1
J: TRBJ2-3
size: .

DNA: TGCAGCGTTTTTCGGAAGAACACTGAAGCTTTCTTT
CDR3: CSVFRKNTEAFF
D: .
length: 12
V: TRBV29-1
J: TRBJ1-1
size: few

DNA: TGTGCCAGTAGTATAGCGGGGCCCACCTACGAGCAGTACTTC
CDR3: CASSIAGPTYEQYF
D: .
length: 14
V: TRBV19
J: TRBJ2-7
size: .

DNA: TGTGCCAGTACGGGACAGCTCATGAACACTGAAGCTTTCTTT
CDR3: CASTGQLMNTEAFF
D: TRBD1
length: 14
V: TRBV6-2/TRBV6-3
J: TRBJ1-1
size: many

DNA: TGTGCCAGCAGCCCTAGCGGGAGGGAAACAGATACGCAGTATTTT
CDR3: CASSPSGRETDTQYF
D: TRBD2
length: 15
V: TRBV7-3
J: TRBJ2-3
size: .

DNA: TGTGCCAGCAGCGCGGGACTAGCGGGGTTAGGGAATGAGCAGTTCTTC
CDR3: CASSAGLAGLGNEQFF
D: TRBD2
length: 16
V: TRBV5-4
J: TRBJ2-1
size: .

DNA: TGTGCCACCAGTGGGAAGGGGACAGGGAATAACAATGAGCAGTTCTTC
CDR3: CATSGKGTGNNNEQFF
D: TRBD1
length: 16
V: TRBV24-1
J: TRBJ2-1
size: few

DNA: TGCAGCGTCTTGTCTGGGATGAACACTGAAGCTTTCTTT
CDR3: CSVLSGMNTEAFF
D: .
length: 13
V: TRBV29-1
J: TRBJ1-1
size: many

DNA: TGTGCCAGCAGTTCTTTGCTCGGGACAGGGTTTGATTCACCCCTCCACTTT
CDR3: CASSSLLGTGFDSPLHF
D: TRBD1
length: 17
V: TRBV7-9
J: TRBJ1-6
size: .

DNA: TGCGCCAGCAGCGGCCGGACAGGGTCCGAGCAGTACTTC
CDR3: CASSGRTGSEQYF
D: TRBD1
length: 13
V: TRBV10-2
J: TRBJ2-7
size: .

DNA: TGTGCCAGCAGTTACGGAACAGGGGGCGGTTGGCCCCAGCATTTT
CDR3: CASSYGTGGGWPQHF
D: TRBD1
length: 15
V: TRBV6-2/TRBV6-3
J: TRBJ1-5
size: many

DNA: TGTGCCAGCAGCACCATTTGGACTAGCACCTACAATGAGCAGTTCTTC
CDR3: CASSTIWTSTYNEQFF
D: TRBD2
length: 16
V: TRBV5-6
J: TRBJ2-1
size: few

DNA: TGTGCCAGCTCACCCCAGGGAGGGTTATCGAATGAAAAACTGTTTTTT
CDR3: CASSPQGGLSNEKLFF
D: .
length: 16
V: TRBV18
J: TRBJ1-4
size: few

DNA: TGTGCCAGCAGGTCGCGGGGCGAAAAACTGTTTTTT
CDR3: CASRSRGEKLFF
D: .
length: 12
V: TRBV12-3/TRBV12-4
J: TRBJ1-4
size: .

DNA: TGTGCCAGCAGCTTACGGGGAAATGGCTACACCTTC
CDR3: CASSLRGNGYTF
D: .
length: 12
V: TRBV11-1
J: TRBJ1-2
size: many

DNA: TGTGCCAGCAGAGGCCTGACAGACGAGCAGTTCTTC
CDR3: CASRGLTDEQFF
D: .
length: 12
V: TRBV2
J: TRBJ2-1
size: .

DNA: TGTGCCAGTTCCCAGTGGGGCAGAAAGGACACTGAAGCTTTCTTT
CDR3: CASSQWGRKDTEAFF
D: .
length: 15
V: TRBV6-6
J: TRBJ1-1
size: .